The present T cell receptor beta chain was sequenced within a study of T cell repertoires in cytomegalovirus infection. Study information: Recently identified HLA-C-restricted CMV epitopes were used, and well-studied HLA-B-restricted CMV epitopes were used as well. Public TCR beta signature analysis indicated the presence of both CMV infection and matching HLA type. Study-wide points: Using cumulative public TCR beta family frequency, the authors identified those who carried CMV together with the relevant HLA. The ex vivo response showed dominance by HLA-C-restricted CMV-specific TCR beta clonotypes.

TCRdb redid the calling of the reads with MiXCR, one entry per CDR3 protein. The data hold 80,000 to 95,000 distinct CDR3 sequences, with 29% observed a single time. In the case of this clonotype: Its antigen is still unknown.

Trimming at V came to 1 base and at J to 11 bases, leaving 5 bases not matched to a gene. This CDR3 has 12 amino acids. Germline V gene lookup returns CDR1 SGHAT and CDR2 FQNNGV. The sequence was collected from a human donor in good health (CMV status not recorded). Some clones in this sample may be carry-over from other donors' samples. Source: CD8+ T cells from cultured PBMCs, taken from culture after CMV antigen stimulation. The chain combines TRBV11-2 with TRBJ2-7; 7 bases match TRBD2. CDR3 amino acids: CASSLVAGEEYF. CDR3 nucleotide sequence: TGTGCCAGCAGCTTAGTCGCGGGGGAGGAGTACTTC. Complete variable domain (other parts from reference TRBV11-2 and TRBJ2-7): EAGVAQSPRYKIIEKRQSVAFWCNPISGHATLYWYQQILGQGPKLLIQFQNNGVVDDSQLPKDRFSAERLKGVDSTLKIQPAKLEDSAVYLCASSLVAGEEYFGPGTRLTVT.